What follows describes a single T cell receptor (beta chain). Its antigen is unknown. The sample originates from a study of shared clonotypes between healthy human individuals. General study findings and limits: Only a few donors were included, so the genetic and exposure-history diversity represented was limited. The sampled material consisted only of blood, and tissue repertoires are likely to differ.

Clones were sequenced by immunoSEQ multiplex PCR, and TCRdb holds only the in-frame ones, with some missing. Among hundreds of thousands of clones listed, about two thirds were seen once. The TCR was taken from a woman aged 25-40 years in good health. Sequenced: memory CD4+ T cells sorted from blood. Subset of the sample: CD45RA-negative fraction.

Here the CDR3 reads CASSRIHRAPPGEQYF. For the CDR3, the DNA is TGTGCCAGCAGCAGGATACACCGGGCCCCTCCAGGGGAGCAGTACTTC. The rearrangement joins TRBV21-1 to TRBJ2-7; the listed D gene, TRBD1, was not tested against the DNA. TRBV21-1 is a pseudogene segment. The CDR3 is made up of 16 amino acids.